A selection of T cell receptor beta chains follows, all from one sample in a study of T cell changes during pregnancy in multiple sclerosis. Here immunoSEQ multiplex PCR was the method, and the copy in TCRdb shows in-frame clones only, minus some. The repertoire holds 20,000 to 25,000 clones, 80% to 90% seen once, with 5.5% to 8% in the top ten. The specimen was CD8+ T cells from peripheral blood mononuclear cells, collected in the first trimester of pregnancy. These receptors were obtained from a female donor with multiple sclerosis, enrolled in a pregnancy study. The conserved cysteine and the conserved F or W are not part of the CDR3 here. The order of the fields is V gene, J gene, CDR3 protein.

TRBV7-9	TRBJ2-1	ASTYPRTSGYNEQF
TRBV21-1	TRBJ1-4	ASSSSGSENEKLF
TRBV13	TRBJ2-5	ASSVGGRQETQY
TRBV30	TRBJ2-5	ATRLAGETQY
TRBV27	TRBJ2-7	ASSSPGQAFSYEQY
TRBV15	TRBJ2-3	ATSRVRTQDTQY
TRBV7-9	TRBJ2-7	ASSLMEDPYEQY
TRBV7-9	TRBJ2-7	ASSLVDTTGTSGRSEQY
TRBV6-5	TRBJ2-2	ASSYSRYANTGELF
TRBV7-2	TRBJ2-5	ASSLWQGGETQY
TRBV11-2	TRBJ1-1	ASSETGAKNTEAF
TRBV5-4	TRBJ1-5	ASSLGQNQPQH
TRBV4-1	TRBJ2-4	ASSQGGGINIQY
TRBV6-1	TRBJ2-5	ASSEGTGGPETQY
TRBV6-5	TRBJ1-3	ASTDRAPGNTIY
TRBV19	TRBJ2-7	ASSPKGAREQY
TRBV2	TRBJ2-3	ASSDGTSGRWNTQY
TRBV6-6	TRBJ1-1	ASSYSLLNRNTEAF
TRBV14	TRBJ2-1	ASSKKGTSGIQF
TRBV6-4	TRBJ2-1	ASSDEGSLSRQF
TRBV7-2	TRBJ2-7	ASSPGLGTYEQY
TRBV19	TRBJ2-1	ASSSLAGDYNEQF
TRBV13	TRBJ2-7	ASSLGTSGSSYEQY
TRBV27	TRBJ2-1	ASSCAQGLPYNEQF
TRBV7-9	TRBJ2-3	ASSPEGSGTQY
TRBV29-1	TRBJ2-3	SVMSPFQGMGADTQY
TRBV4-3	TRBJ1-2	ASSQDRDYYGYT
TRBV28	TRBJ1-2	ASSYGQGALVGYT
TRBV6-1	TRBJ1-1	ASSVAGLGYTEAF
TRBV28	TRBJ1-2	ASSLFSDSYPGYT
TRBV10-3	TRBJ2-2	AISVRSTGELF
TRBV6-6	TRBJ2-7	ASGQLPYEQY
TRBV7-9	TRBJ2-5	ASSARGTGEETQY
TRBV7-9	TRBJ2-7	ASSQAVGEQY
TRBV25-1	TRBJ1-5	ASSGVGNQPQH
TRBV4-3	TRBJ2-1	ASSQELVGQFGYNEQF
TRBV10-3	TRBJ1-2	AISEEASYGYT
TRBV19	TRBJ2-1	ASSPGADNEQF
TRBV7-7	TRBJ2-1	ASGPGLAGVNEQF
TRBV4-3	TRBJ2-6	ASSQGDSSSGANVLT
TRBV27	TRBJ2-5	ASSPGLAGGETQY
TRBV4-3	TRBJ2-1	ASSQDVRLGSSGEQF
TRBV27	TRBJ2-1	ASSYSLSNEQF
TRBV10-1	TRBJ2-7	ASRGREGSYEQY
TRBV27	TRBJ1-1	ASRPLVSAGEAF
TRBV27	TRBJ2-1	ASRNDRARLWDEQF
TRBV30	TRBJ2-1	AWSDGINNEQF
TRBV10-3	TRBJ2-2	AISDPLAGGTGELF
TRBV7-9	TRBJ2-3	ASSFAGQSDTQY
TRBV6-6	TRBJ2-7	ASRTDSYEQY
TRBV7-2	TRBJ2-7	ASSLYEGDPPYEQY
TRBV7-3	TRBJ1-1	ASSSQGSTEAF
TRBV27	TRBJ2-1	ASSLFSGREISSYNEQF
TRBV29-1	TRBJ2-5	SVVILVVLEVTQY
TRBV4-2	TRBJ2-1	ASSQDPRTGLRDEQF
TRBV12-5	TRBJ1-1	ASGYTVGAEAF